This TCR beta chain was retrieved from a study of blood T cell repertoires in COVID-19. Source study methods: Amplifying reference gene primers gave estimates of nucleated cell counts. Clones were read by immunoSEQ multiplex PCR, and TCRdb kept only the in-frame ones, dropping some. V and J calls and clone size follow that table, whereas D and trimming were derived from the DNA. The data show roughly 100,000 clones, roughly nine tenths seen once. The CDR3 spans 15 residues. Per the germline V gene, CDR1 is MDHEN and CDR2 is SYDVKM. J gave up 5 bases and V 5 bases, and 8 bases lay outside the gene matches.

The source of this sequence is a human donor in a cohort sampled during active COVID-19. The V and J genes are TRBV28 and TRBJ1-1; 10 positions match TRBD1. Material: peripheral blood. CDR3 loop: CASSRRGQGRTEAFF. The CDR3 coding sequence is TGTGCCAGCAGTCGCAGGGGACAGGGGAGAACTGAAGCTTTCTTT.